This T cell receptor (beta chain) was captured by sequencing in a study of T cells in Graves' hyperthyroidism and ophthalmopathy. In its sample, this clonotype was seen a few times. Its target is unknown. Study-wide results and caveats: By a 13 V-J model, ophthalmopathy was set apart from stable hyperthyroidism.

The blood sample predates any ophthalmopathy symptoms, coming from first hyperthyroidism diagnosis. From RNA transcripts, TCR beta CDR3 regions were amplified. During a first-round RT-PCR of the TCR CDR3, the HTBI primer set was used. Each CDR3 protein gets one entry after TCRdb re-called the multiplex PCR reads with MiXCR. Of nearly 600,000 distinct CDR3 sequences listed, roughly 14% were seen once; the top ten hold 5% to 7%. Germline lookup yields CDR1 DFQATT and CDR2 SNEGSKA (reference sequence). V lost 0 bases, J lost 0 bases, and 15 bases lay in between. The CDR3 consists of 16 residues. The sequence was obtained from a woman between 25 and 40 years old with Graves' hyperthyroidism that later progressed to Graves' ophthalmopathy. The chain uses TRBV20-1 and TRBJ2-7; D might be TRBD2 (5 bases). Sequences were obtained from blood. CDR3 protein: CSARDLSGSSSYEQYF. CDR3 DNA sequence: TGCAGTGCTAGAGATCTGTCGGGATCGAGCTCCTACGAGCAGTACTTC.